These 7 T cell receptor beta chains were sequenced from one sample in a study of blood T cells in healthy people across ages. Together with a sample-barcoded 5' primer, a J-beta primer mix was included in a second PCR lasting about 6 to 11 cycles. TCRdb analysed the 5' RACE reads with MiXCR anew, one entry per CDR3 protein. The sample yields over 950,000 distinct CDR3 sequences, about two fifths seen once. The specimen sequenced was blood. Receptor source: a young man in good health.

This clonotype turned up a few times. The chain uses TRBV9 and TRBJ2-3; 8 bases are a match to TRBD2. Germline values: CDR1 SGDLS, CDR2 YYNGEE. With 0 bases clipped from V and 5 bases from J, the junction kept 2 bases outside the gene matches. CDR3 length: 14 residues. The CDR3 is CASSVAGGKDTQYF. The CDR3 DNA reads TGTGCCAGCAGCGTAGCGGGGGGGAAAGATACGCAGTATTTT.

In this sample, this clonotype turned up a few times. The rearrangement uses TRBV7-2 and TRBJ2-1; the D is unclear. The CDR3 sequence is 16 residues long. V lost 5 bases and J lost 0, with 14 bases in between. From germline, CDR1 is SGHTA and CDR2 FQGNSA. The CDR3 coding sequence is TGTGCCAGCAGCCCCCGGGCCAGCAACTCCTACAATGAGCAGTTCTTC. It is translated as CASSPRASNSYNEQFF. The full variable domain, its missing parts supplied by reference TRBV7-2 and TRBJ2-1, is GAGVSQSPSNKVTEKGKDVELRCDPISGHTALYWYRQSLGQGLEFLIYFQGNSAPDKSGLPSDRFSAERTGGSVSTLTIQRTQQEDSAVYLCASSPRASNSYNEQFFGPGTRLTVL.

The chain employs TRBV28 and TRBJ1-2; no clear D. The germline gives CDR1 MDHEN, CDR2 SYDVKM. Deletions cut 3 bases from V and 5 bases from J, with 22 bases between. CDR3 length equals 17 residues. DNA for the CDR3: TGTGCCAGCAGTTTCGGACCGGCTCACCCTGCACCGTATGGCTACACCTTC. Residues: CASSFGPAHPAPYGYTF.

The chain couples TRBV6-2 or TRBV6-3 to TRBJ2-3, with 8 bases identical to TRBD2. Per germline, CDR1 MNHEY and CDR2 SVGEGT. The V segment lost 2 bases and the J segment 2 bases; nucleotides outside the gene matches: 12. The CDR3 is made up of 18 amino acids. The CDR3: CASSYVRDRRGDTDTQYF. The CDR3 DNA reads TGTGCCAGCAGTTACGTGAGAGATCGGCGGGGGGACACAGATACGCAGTATTTT.

The chain joins TRBV20-1 to TRBJ1-5, with D perhaps TRBD1 (6 bases). Germline V gene sequence: CDR1 DFQATT, CDR2 SNEGSKA (reference sequence). The CDR3 extends over 14 amino acids. V lost 6 bases and J lost 2, with 14 bases in between. CDR3 DNA sequence: TGCAGTGCACGGCAGGGGTCGGGCAATCAGCCCCAGCATTTT. Encoded protein: CSARQGSGNQPQHF.

With regard to this clonotype: A much larger clone is a single base away; this may be a read error. The V gene is TRBV25-1, the J gene TRBJ2-1; perhaps TRBD1 as D (5 bases). CDR1 MGHDK and CDR2 SYGVNS come from the germline V gene. The germline V and J ends were trimmed by 6 bases and 10 bases, with 10 bases remaining between them. CDR3 size: 11 residues. The CDR3 DNA reads as TGTGCCAGCAGAGGGGCGTACGAGCAGTTCTTC. Protein product: CASRGAYEQFF.

The J gene is TRBJ1-1, the V gene TRBV3-1; D gene ambiguous. Trimming stripped 4 bases from V and 3 bases from J, with 30 bases between. CDR3 length: 20 amino acids. The germline CDR1 and CDR2 sequences are LGHDT and YNNKEL (reference sequence). For the CDR3, the DNA is TGTGCCAGCAGCCCCAATCCATGGCGGGAGGATGGGAGGGAATACACTGAAGCTTTCTTT. Protein product: CASSPNPWREDGREYTEAFF.